What follows describes a single T cell receptor beta chain. Its antigen is not yet known. Base quality data are lacking; no much larger clone is found one base away. The CDR3 sequence holds 15 residues, the cysteine and phenylalanine included. Only the CDR3 region is kept as DNA, spanning 45 bases read in frame from base 1. CDR1 SEHNR and CDR2 FQNEAQ were looked up in the germline V gene (reference sequence). The germline V end is reduced by 4 bases and the J end by 10 bases; junction bases left unmatched: 13. TCR CDR3 regions were amplified from genomic DNA by multiplex PCR using the deep immunoSEQ assay. For each cell subset, the extracted genomic DNA was distributed evenly across all wells of several immunoSEQ 96-well plates, and each plate served as one replicate. Each replicate PCR for sorted subsets received about 180 ng genomic DNA, equal to about 30,000 T cell genomes. Purified libraries were measured with a Qubit 3.0 fluorometer, size-checked on a Bioanalyzer 2100, and measured again with the KAPA Library Quantification kit. A separate single-read 150-cycle Illumina NextSeq 550 flow cell was used to sequence each immunoSEQ 96-well plate. The original pipeline was this. Because only junctional sequences without quality scores were contained in the immunoSEQ output, filtering matching that applied to full-length reads could not be performed. To assign V/J genes and CDR3, sequences were annotated using PyIR, a Python wrapper for IgBLAST v1.9, with IMGT germline references. Reads were filtered out if the reads had weak V/J assignments (E-value above 1e-6), no CDR3, stop codons, out-of-frame junctions, or ambiguous translated residues. V3J clonotypes were defined by identical inferred V gene, J gene, and CDR3 amino acid sequence. Percentage overlap between repertoires was calculated by dividing the number of shared unique clonotypes by the size of the smaller repertoire. RTK rarefaction, the Chao1 estimator, and Recon v2.1 estimates of unobserved clonotypes were used to assess repertoire richness. OLGA was used to compute generation probabilities for all TCRbeta clonotypes that the gDNA method yielded from a few donors. TCRdb limited this immuneACCESS table to in-frame rearrangements with V and J called. A share of clones is missing; checked studies link under half to unresolved V genes, and the rest is unexplained. The V and J calls and the clone size are those of that table, but D and trimming were determined from the DNA. The sample records fewer than 2.5 million clones, more than 85% of which are singletons. The ten top clones hold roughly 0.36% of the sample.

The data derive from a study of shared clonotypes between healthy human individuals (dated by TCRdb to 2018 to 2020). About the study as a whole: Three men and two women, aged 18 to 49 years, made up the cohort. For each donor, three plates each were used for CD4 naive and CD4 memory, two plates were used for CD8 naive, and one plate was used for CD8 memory. To increase sequencing depth and limit assay-specific biases, TCR repertoire library preparation and sequencing were carried out by different laboratories using diverse techniques. To estimate repertoire size and how much clonotypes are shared between individuals, the study performed deep sequencing of blood TCR repertoires from roughly five healthy adults. Leukapheresis yielded between about 0.94 and 9 billion PBMCs per donor.

Broad study findings and their caveats: Approximately 5% of naive CD4, 3.5% of naive CD8, about 2.4% of memory CD4, and 0.35% to 0.5% of memory CD8 clonotypes were shared across several donors. Because the study included a small number of donors, the genetic and exposure-history diversity represented was limited. Pairwise subsampling indicated that sequencing depth was expected to affect the degree of clonotype sharing among donors. Only blood was sampled, and tissue TCR repertoires likely differ from those in blood. Rarefaction of sorted-subset datasets indicated incomplete sequencing despite the large sequencing depth. Estimated clonotype richness was generally larger for naive than for memory subsets. Clonotypes shared by all four sorted-subset donors showed higher generation probabilities than non-shared clonotypes.

The donors were healthy, HIV-negative adults who had no recently reported acute infections or vaccinations. All donors were Caucasian adults living in Nashville, Tennessee, USA. CD4+ T cells were enriched through magnetic negative selection, after which naive cells were positively selected on CD45RA and the remaining negative fraction served as the memory subset. Blood was collected by leukapheresis, and PBMCs were isolated by Ficoll-Histopaque density gradient centrifugation and then cryopreserved in liquid nitrogen vapor phase. Analytical flow cytometry was used to check the purity and quantity of every magnetically sorted T cell population. Each sorted fraction had its genomic DNA isolated and then quantified by UV absorbance on a Nanodrop 2000c.

This TCR was recovered from a man aged 18 to 30 in good health. Some clones in this sample may be carry-over from other donors' samples. Recombination linked TRBV7-9 to TRBJ2-1, and 7 junctional nucleotides match TRBD2. Sequences were obtained from naive CD4+ T cells from PBMCs. In light of the paper, this sample's cell subset or site label describes: CD45RA+ positively selected. DNA sequence: TGTGCCAGCAGCTCCTGGGGCGGGAGAGTCCAGGAGCAGTTCTTC. Its protein reads: CASSSWGGRVQEQFF.